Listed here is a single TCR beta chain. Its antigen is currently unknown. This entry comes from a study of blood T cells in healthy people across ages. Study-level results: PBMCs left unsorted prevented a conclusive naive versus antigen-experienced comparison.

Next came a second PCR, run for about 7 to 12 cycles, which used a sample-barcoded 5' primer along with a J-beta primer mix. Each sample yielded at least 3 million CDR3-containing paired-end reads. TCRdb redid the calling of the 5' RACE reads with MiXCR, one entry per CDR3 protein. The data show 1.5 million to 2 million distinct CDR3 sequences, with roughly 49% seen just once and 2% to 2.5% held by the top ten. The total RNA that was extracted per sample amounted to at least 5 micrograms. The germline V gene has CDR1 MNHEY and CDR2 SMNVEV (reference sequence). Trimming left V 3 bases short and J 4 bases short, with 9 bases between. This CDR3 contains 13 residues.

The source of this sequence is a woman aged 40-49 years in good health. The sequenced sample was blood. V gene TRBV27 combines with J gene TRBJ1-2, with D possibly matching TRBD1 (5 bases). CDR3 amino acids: CASSFSGIYGYTF. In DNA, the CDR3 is TGTGCCAGCAGTTTTTCAGGGATCTATGGCTACACCTTC.